Below, 21 T cell receptor beta chains from the same sample are listed, as sequenced in a study of blood T cell repertoires in COVID-19. Clones were read by immunoSEQ multiplex PCR, and TCRdb kept only the in-frame ones, dropping some. The sample lists a few hundred thousand clones, 70% to 90% seen once, with 5% to 8% in the top ten. Sequenced: PBMCs or T cells enriched from blood (not recorded which). These receptors were taken from a woman aged 50 to 60 who had been exposed to COVID-19.

J is TRBJ2-1 and V is TRBV7-3; 11 bases agree with TRBD2. V trimming: 3 bases; J trimming: 6 bases; junction bases outside the gene matches: 4. CDR1 and CDR2 (germline): SGHTA, FQGTGA. This CDR3 region has 15 residues. DNA of the CDR3: TGTGCCAGCAGCTTCCTAGCGGGGGGCCCCAATGAGCAGTTCTTC. This translates into CASSFLAGGPNEQFF.

J is TRBJ1-6 and V is TRBV23-1, with D unresolved. TRBV23-1 is an open reading frame whose function is uncertain. The V end lost 2 bases, the J end lost 7 bases, and 12 bases lay between the germline ends. This CDR3 spans 15 amino acids. In DNA form, the CDR3 reads TGCGCCAGCAGTCAAAATTGGGAGGGCAATTCACCCCTCCACTTT. This encodes CASSQNWEGNSPLHF.

This clone has just a few counts. The CDR3 DNA is TGTGCCACCAGCAGAGATCGGGGGGATCCGAATGAAAAACTGTTTTTT. Residues: CATSRDRGDPNEKLFF. V usage is TRBV15 and J usage is TRBJ1-4; D might be TRBD1 (5 bases). Trimming took off 0 bases at V and 5 bases at J, with 13 bases between the two ends. Germline values: CDR1 LNHNV, CDR2 YYDKDF (reference sequence). CDR3 length: 16 amino acids.

The chain recombines TRBV29-1 with TRBJ2-3; the match to TRBD2 covers 14 bases. V was pared by 7 bases and J by 8 bases, with 5 bases of the junction left unmatched. This CDR3 comprises 13 residues. CDR1 is SQVTM, CDR2 ANQGSEA, per germline. The CDR3 protein is CSDLGTSGGTQYF. Written as DNA, the CDR3 is TGCAGCGATCTCGGGACTAGCGGGGGTACGCAGTATTTT.

The chain combines TRBV19 with TRBJ1-3; 9 nucleotides align to TRBD1. V dropped 5 bases and J dropped 0; count of bases not matched to a gene: 8. CDR3 length equals 17 residues. The germline V gene has CDR1 LNHDA and CDR2 SQIVND (reference sequence). CDR3 coding DNA: TGTGCCAGTAGTTTACGAACGACAGGGGGCTCTGGAAACACCATATATTTT. Translated, it gives CASSLRTTGGSGNTIYF.

This chain uses TRBV14 with TRBJ2-2; D unresolved. CDR3 length: 13 amino acids. The V and J ends lost 4 bases and 2 bases respectively, with 5 bases between them. Germline V CDR1 and CDR2: SGHDN, FVKESK. The CDR3 loop reads CASSPPNTGELFF. The DNA for the CDR3 is TGTGCCAGCAGCCCCCCAAACACCGGGGAGCTGTTTTTT.

This clone has a single count. V usage is TRBV5-4 and J usage is TRBJ2-5, with 14 bases matching TRBD2. The CDR3 totals 16 residues. Germline CDR1 reads SGHNT; CDR2 reads YYREEE (reference sequence). The junction had 4 bases not matched to a gene; V was cut back by 0 bases and J by 6 bases. The CDR3 DNA reads as TGTGCCAGCAGCTTGGAGACTAGCGGGGGGGGAAAGACCCAGTACTTC. Protein product: CASSLETSGGGKTQYF.

V and J are TRBV28 and TRBJ1-1, with D unclear. The ends were cut back, 5 bases at V and 4 bases at J, with 23 bases in the middle. Germline lookup yields CDR1 MDHEN and CDR2 SYDVKM. The CDR3 totals 17 residues. CDR3 sequence (DNA): TGTGCCAGCAGTCCGAGTAGTCCGGGGAGGGTGAGCACTGAAGCTTTCTTT. Encoded protein: CASSPSSPGRVSTEAFF.

The CDR3 sequence: CATRSGTVGANVLTF. As DNA, the CDR3 is TGTGCCACCCGGTCCGGGACAGTCGGGGCCAACGTCCTGACTTTC. This chain connects TRBV19 to TRBJ2-6; 7 nucleotides line up with TRBD1. This CDR3 is built from 15 residues. Germline trimming cut 10 bases from V and 4 bases from J; bases unmatched to any gene: 10. The germline gives CDR1 LNHDA, CDR2 SQIVND (reference sequence).

This chain's CDR3 is CATSTGRTEAFF. In DNA, the CDR3 is TGTGCCACCAGCACAGGGAGGACTGAAGCTTTCTTT. The genes are TRBV15 and TRBJ1-1; perhaps TRBD1 as D (5 bases). V lost 4 bases and J lost 5, with 8 bases in between. Germline loops: CDR1 LNHNV, CDR2 YYDKDF (reference sequence). The CDR3 spans 12 residues.

The rearrangement uses TRBV5-1 and TRBJ2-3; TRBD1 is a possible D gene (5 bases). Trimming took 1 base from V and 4 from J, leaving 13 bases between them. The CDR3 is 15 residues long. Per germline, CDR1 SGHRS and CDR2 YFSETQ. CDR3 residues: CASSLKTAPADTQYF. The DNA for the CDR3 is TGCGCCAGCAGCTTGAAGACAGCTCCCGCAGATACGCAGTATTTT.

The rearrangement links TRBV9 to TRBJ2-2; D is possibly TRBD1 (6 bases). Germline CDR1 and CDR2: SGDLS and YYNGEE. Trimming shortened V by 4 bases and J by 6 bases, and 13 bases separated the two germline ends. The CDR3 totals 14 residues. CDR3 coding DNA: TGTGCCAGCAGCACCACCGGGACATCCGGGGAGCTGTTTTTT. Residues: CASSTTGTSGELFF.

The rearrangement links TRBV5-1 to TRBJ1-6; D gene uncertain. Trimming stripped 1 base from V and 9 bases from J, with 11 bases between. The CDR3 spans 14 residues. Germline lookup yields CDR1 SGHRS and CDR2 YFSETQ. CDR3: CASSLQEGSSPLHF. The CDR3 coding sequence is TGCGCCAGCAGCTTGCAGGAGGGCAGTTCACCCCTCCACTTT. The variable domain in full, with the rest retrieved from reference TRBV5-1 and TRBJ1-6, is KAGVTQTPRYLIKTRGQQVTLSCSPISGHRSVSWYQQTPGQGLQFLFEYFSETQRNKGNFPGRFSGRQFSNSRSEMNVSTLELGDSALYLCASSLQEGSSPLHFGNGTRLTVT.

This clone has more than one count but fewer than ten. The chain uses TRBV10-3 and TRBJ2-3, with 7 bases that match TRBD2. Germline loops: CDR1 ENHRY, CDR2 SYGVKD. CDR3 length equals 15 residues. Trimming cost V 0 bases and J 1 base; bases outside gene matches: 1. The CDR3 spells CAISESRGGTDTQYF. The DNA of the CDR3 is TGTGCCATCAGTGAGTCACGGGGGGGCACAGATACGCAGTATTTT.

The chain carries TRBV28 and TRBJ2-2; 8 nucleotides match TRBD1. The CDR3 consists of 15 residues. The V gene's germline CDR1 is MDHEN and CDR2 SYDVKM. V lost 4 bases and J lost 6; bases outside the gene matches: 7. In DNA form, the CDR3 reads TGTGCCAGCAGTTCCCGACAGGGGATGGCCGGGGAGCTGTTTTTT. Residues: CASSSRQGMAGELFF.

The rearrangement joins TRBV27 to TRBJ1-1; D not certain. The V and J ends lost 3 bases and 6 bases respectively, with 14 bases between them. CDR1 MNHEY and CDR2 SMNVEV come from the germline V gene (reference sequence). The CDR3 is 14 amino acids. CDR3 nucleotide sequence: TGTGCCAGCAGTTTTAAGGGAGGAGTACCTGAAGCTTTCTTT. It is translated as CASSFKGGVPEAFF.

This clone was seen a single time. J is TRBJ1-2 and V is TRBV19, with 8 bases that match TRBD1. The germline gives CDR1 LNHDA, CDR2 SQIVND (reference sequence). V gave up 7 bases and J gave up 6 bases; unmatched junction bases: 7. CDR3 length: 13 residues. DNA for the CDR3: TGTGCCAGTACCCTGACAGGGGAGGATGGCTACACCTTC. It yields the protein CASTLTGEDGYTF.

This clone has a single count. This chain connects TRBV6-2 or TRBV6-3 to TRBJ2-1, with 7 positions matching TRBD1. This CDR3 contains 17 residues. V was pared by 2 bases and J by 2 bases, with 9 bases of the junction left unmatched. Germline V CDR1 and CDR2: MNHEY, SVGEGT. CDR3 residues: CASSYTPGQTTYNEQFF. The CDR3 region has the DNA TGTGCCAGCAGTTACACACCGGGACAGACGACCTACAATGAGCAGTTCTTC.

J is TRBJ2-7 and V is TRBV28; the D gene is possibly TRBD1 (5 bases). CDR3 size: 13 residues. Germline V gene data show CDR1 as MDHEN and CDR2 as SYDVKM. V was clipped by 2 bases and J by 4 bases, with 9 bases between them. The CDR3 loop reads CASSLLQGYEQYF. CDR3 sequence (DNA): TGTGCCAGCAGTTTACTTCAGGGTTACGAGCAGTACTTC.

The rearrangement joins TRBV6-6 to TRBJ1-4; D is perhaps TRBD1 (6 bases). The CDR3 consists of 15 residues. Looked up from germline, CDR1 is MNHNY and CDR2 is SVGAGI (reference sequence). The V end was cut by 0 bases, the J end by 3 bases, with 8 bases between. This CDR3 is CASSYSTGPNEKLFF. In DNA form, the CDR3 reads TGTGCCAGCAGTTACTCGACAGGCCCTAATGAAAAACTGTTTTTT.

This chain connects TRBV5-1 to TRBJ1-4; D gene ambiguous. Germline CDR1 SGHRS, CDR2 YFSETQ. The V gene lost 2 bases and the J gene lost 0 bases, with 5 bases spanning the gap. There are 14 residues in the CDR3. This chain's CDR3 is CASSFAATNEKLFF. The CDR3 DNA reads TGCGCCAGCAGCTTCGCGGCAACTAATGAAAAACTGTTTTTT.